This TCR beta chain originates from a study of blood T cell repertoires in COVID-19. Study-level information: Sites across the United States, Italy and Spain contributed samples from acute and convalescent COVID-19. PBMCs, B-cell-depleted T cells, or T cells were the source of the cDNA or gDNA that made up the material.

Patients in Seattle were enrolled during active infection, then followed longitudinally. Produced via immunoSEQ multiplex PCR; TCRdb's table is partial and in-frame only. The sample includes approximately 100,000 clones, over 65% of them seen just once. Germline CDR1 is SEHNR and CDR2 is FQNEAQ (reference sequence). The CDR3 covers 15 residues. The V gene lost 4 bases and the J gene lost 2 bases, with 13 bases spanning the gap. This chain joins TRBV7-9 and TRBJ2-3; D might be TRBD2 (5 bases). Sequencing was carried out using peripheral blood. This clonotype originated in a man at least 80 years old with COVID-19, enrolled during active disease. CDR3 residues: CASSSRTGYTDTQYF. DNA for the CDR3: TGTGCCAGCAGCTCCCGGACTGGCTACACAGATACGCAGTATTTT.